This record looks at one T cell receptor beta chain sequence and its context. There are 13 residues in the CDR3. Germline CDR1 is GTSNPN and CDR2 is SVGIG (reference sequence). Trimming removed 2 bases from V and 2 bases from J, with 9 bases in between. The data were taken from a study of blood T cell repertoires in COVID-19. Profiled with immunoSEQ multiplex PCR; TCRdb holds only in-frame clones, not every one. The sample has about 260,000 clones, 70% to 90% seen once. Sequencing input: peripheral blood. This TCR came from a man aged 25-40 years with active or convalescent COVID-19. The chain links TRBV30 to TRBJ1-1; D not resolved. The CDR3 DNA reads as TGTGCCTGGAGTAAGACATTAAACACTGAAGCTTTCTTT. This codes for CAWSKTLNTEAFF.